These 16 T cell receptor beta chains originate from one sample sequenced in a study of T-cell reconstitution after alpha-beta-depleted transplantation in children. It was with unique molecular identifiers that the TCRbeta library was prepared. MiXCR, applied by TCRdb to the PCR reads, yields one record per CDR3 protein. Among hundreds of thousands of distinct CDR3 sequences listed, 16% were seen once. The material sequenced was PBMCs from the stem cell graft donor, taken from the stem cell graft. Every receptor here comes from a human donor who donated a stem cell graft to a child with acute myeloid leukemia.

A few counts support this clonotype. The chain has TRBV7-3 and TRBJ2-1; a possible D gene is TRBD2 (5 bases). This CDR3 spans 15 amino acids. CDR1 SGHTA and CDR2 FQGTGA come from the germline V gene. V was clipped by 0 bases and J by 4 bases, with 10 bases between them. The CDR3 bases are TGTGCCAGCAGCTTAACAGCGGCAGTATACAATGAGCAGTTCTTC. Translating gives CASSLTAAVYNEQFF.

The sample holds a few counts of this clonotype. The germline gene is not matched at one end of the junction; a read error may be the cause. The chain uses TRBV20-1 and TRBJ2-7; 10 bases match TRBD1. Germline V lookup: CDR1 DFQATT, CDR2 SNEGSKA (reference sequence). This CDR3 spans 15 amino acids. CDR3 coding DNA: TGCAGTGCTAGAGATGGGACAGGGGCCTCCCACGAGCAGTACTTC. Protein: CSARDGTGASHEQYF.

A word on this clonotype: The junction differs from germline at one of its ends, possibly a read error. The CDR3 DNA sequence: TGTGCCAGCAGCTGGAGGACAGCGCAAGGGACCCAGTACTTC. It encodes CASSWRTAQGTQYF. The V gene is TRBV7-9, the J gene TRBJ2-5; perhaps TRBD1 as D (6 bases). CDR3 length: 14 amino acids. CDR1 is SEHNR, CDR2 FQNEAQ, per germline (reference sequence).

The chain uses TRBV7-2 and TRBJ2-2, with D possibly TRBD1 on 5 matching bases. The germline V and J ends were trimmed by 1 base and 0 bases, with 9 bases remaining between them. The CDR3 runs to 16 residues. Germline CDR1 and CDR2: SGHTA and FQGNSA. The CDR3 here is CASSLDLGPNTGELFF. The CDR3 DNA sequence: TGTGCCAGCAGCTTAGATTTGGGGCCGAACACCGGGGAGCTGTTTTTT. Full variable domain (rest looked up from reference TRBV7-2 and TRBJ2-2): GAGVSQSPSNKVTEKGKDVELRCDPISGHTALYWYRQSLGQGLEFLIYFQGNSAPDKSGLPSDRFSAERTGGSVSTLTIQRTQQEDSAVYLCASSLDLGPNTGELFFGEGSRLTVL.

In its sample, this clonotype was seen a few times. J is TRBJ2-7 and V is TRBV12-3 or TRBV12-4, with TRBD2 matching 7 bases. V shed 6 bases and J 6 bases; nucleotides not matched to a gene: 8. This CDR3 has 13 residues. CDR3 nucleotides: TGTGCCAGCAGCCCCGGGGGGAGGTTCGAGCAGTACTTC. Its translation: CASSPGGRFEQYF.

The V and J genes are TRBV30 and TRBJ2-7; 9 bases align to TRBD1. Per germline, CDR1 GTSNPN and CDR2 SVGIG (reference sequence). J gave up 3 bases and V 2 bases, and 5 bases lay outside the gene matches. This CDR3 is 14 amino acids long. CDR3 residues: CAWSNDRGYYEQYF. CDR3 coding DNA: TGTGCCTGGAGTAACGACAGGGGGTACTACGAGCAGTACTTC.

This clonotype was found a few times. The V gene is TRBV24-1, the J gene TRBJ2-5; D is possibly TRBD2 (5 bases). Per germline, CDR1 KGHDR and CDR2 SFDVKD. The CDR3 is made up of 16 amino acids. The V end lost 1 base, the J end lost 3 bases, and 14 bases lay between the germline ends. CDR3 DNA: TGTGCCACCAGTGATTTATCTGCGGGCCAAGAAGAGACCCAGTACTTC. It translates to CATSDLSAGQEETQYF.

In this sample, this clonotype turned up many times. The chain carries TRBV20-1 and TRBJ1-5; D ambiguous. Germline loops: CDR1 DFQATT, CDR2 SNEGSKA (reference sequence). This CDR3 region has 14 residues. V lost 6 bases and J 2 bases, leaving 14 bases between the germline ends. The CDR3 protein is CSAYDTWGNQPQHF. The CDR3 DNA follows: TGCAGTGCCTATGATACCTGGGGCAATCAGCCCCAGCATTTT.

This clonotype was seen repeatedly, ten times or more. This chain connects TRBV5-5 to TRBJ1-2; no definite D call. Germline lookup yields CDR1 SGHKS and CDR2 YYEKEE (reference sequence). The CDR3 runs to 18 residues. V lost 0 bases and J 5 bases, leaving 23 bases between the germline ends. This CDR3 is CASSLDSFSTEDLYGYTF. The CDR3 DNA reads TGTGCCAGCAGCTTGGACTCGTTCTCGACGGAAGACTTATATGGCTACACCTTC.

In this sample, this clonotype turned up many times. The rearrangement uses TRBV7-2 and TRBJ2-3; 8 positions agree with TRBD1. CDR1 is SGHTA and CDR2 is FQGNSA in the germline V gene. V shed 2 bases and J 2 bases; nucleotides not matched to a gene: 6. This CDR3 has 16 residues. The CDR3 spells CASSLLRQGPTDTQYF. The CDR3 DNA reads TGTGCCAGCAGCTTACTTAGACAGGGGCCCACAGATACGCAGTATTTT.

This clonotype was seen a handful of times. This may come from a read error, since a much larger clone is one base off. The gene calls are TRBV2 and TRBJ1-5; D ambiguous. This CDR3 is 14 amino acids long. In germline, CDR1 is SNHLY, CDR2 FYNNEI. Trimming shortened V by 4 bases and J by 0 bases, and 7 bases separated the two germline ends. The chain's CDR3 is CASSGRYSNQPQHF. In nucleotides, the CDR3 is TGTGCCAGCAGTGGACGGTATAGCAATCAGCCCCAGCATTTT. The whole variable domain, filled in from reference TRBV2 and TRBJ1-5, reads EPEVTQTPSHQVTQMGQEVILRCVPISNHLYFYWYRQILGQKVEFLVSFYNNEISEKSEIFDDQFSVERPDGSNFTLKIRSTKLEDSAMYFCASSGRYSNQPQHFGDGTRLSIL.

This clonotype came up a few times. The genes are TRBV7-8 and TRBJ2-6, with D possibly matching TRBD2 (5 bases). Germline V gene sequence: CDR1 SGHVS, CDR2 FQNEAQ. Trimming pared 2 bases from V and 1 base from J, leaving 15 bases between. The CDR3 loop spans 18 amino acids. The CDR3 loop reads CASSLRPLRESGANVLTF. CDR3 DNA: TGTGCCAGCAGCTTAAGACCCCTGAGGGAGTCTGGGGCCAACGTCCTGACTTTC.

This chain connects TRBV6-1 to TRBJ1-5; 11 bases agree with TRBD1. Per germline, CDR1 MNHNS and CDR2 SASEGT. This CDR3 region has 14 residues. V gave up 6 bases and J gave up 6 bases; unmatched junction bases: 4. The CDR3 DNA sequence: TGTGCCAGCAGCTTGGACAGGGGGCTTCAGCCCCAGCATTTT. Encoded protein: CASSLDRGLQPQHF.

As to this clonotype: A much larger clone lies one base from this, so it may be a read error. No conserved phenylalanine or tryptophan ends this CDR3, so it is likely a read error. This rearrangement joins TRBV20-1 to TRBJ2-7, with D possibly called TRBD1 or TRBD2 (5 bases each). V dropped 0 bases and J dropped 2 bases, with 11 bases sitting between them. The CDR3 is 14 residues long. CDR1 and CDR2 from the germline V gene are DFQATT and SNEGSKA (reference sequence). CDR3 region: CSARELDRPYEQYL. Written as DNA, the CDR3 is TGCAGTGCTAGAGAACTAGACAGACCCTACGAGCAGTACCTC.

The rearrangement uses TRBV5-1 and TRBJ1-1, with D hard to call. V lost 5 bases and J 10 bases, leaving 9 bases between the germline ends. There are 10 residues in the CDR3. Germline values: CDR1 SGHRS, CDR2 YFSETQ. CDR3 sequence reads: CASSLTGAFF. CDR3 DNA sequence: TGCGCCAGCAGTTTGACGGGAGCTTTCTTT.

CDR3 coding DNA: TGTGCCAGCAGCCCTAGGGGCGTTGGGAATTCACCCCTCCACTTT. This codes for CASSPRGVGNSPLHF. This chain links TRBV7-9 with TRBJ1-6, with a weak D call TRBD1 (5 bases). The CDR3 is made up of 15 amino acids. Germline V lookup: CDR1 SEHNR, CDR2 FQNEAQ (reference sequence). The V end was cut by 5 bases, the J end by 7 bases, with 15 bases between.